This T cell receptor (beta chain) is drawn from a study of T cells expressing NK-cell markers. Germline values: CDR1 GTSNPN, CDR2 SVGIG (reference sequence). This CDR3 comprises 13 residues. Note on this clonotype: Its matching antigen is unknown.

For each CDR3 protein, TCRdb gives one entry from its re-call of the 5' RACE reads, without DNA. This sample contains about 120,000 distinct CDR3 sequences. The study's findings and limits: There were a handful of donors in whom these clonotypes also led the CD3+CD56-NKG2C+ fraction. Over 5 donors carried dominant NKG2C+ clonotypes that made up roughly 1.0-7.5% of their CD8+ T cells.

Specimen: blood T cells: a sorted CD56 or NKG2C T cell subset, CD4+ or CD8+ T cells, or bulk PBMC T cells (not recorded which). V usage is TRBV30 and J usage is TRBJ1-1. The source of this sequence is a woman aged 18-69 years in good health. CDR3 sequence reads: CAWSTGDLRGAFF.